What follows are 20 T cell receptor beta chains derived from one specimen sequenced in a study of cytomegalovirus exposure and HLA in healthy donors. With 60 Vbeta and 13 Jbeta primers, the PCR was carried out. Generated by immunoSEQ multiplex PCR, the TCRdb table keeps only in-frame clones and is missing some. The sample has around 140,000 clones, about three quarters seen once. Sequenced material: PBMCs. The receptors originated from a male donor in good health and CMV-seronegative.

V and J are TRBV27 and TRBJ2-7; perhaps TRBD2 as D (5 bases). The V end was cut by 11 bases, the J end by 3 bases, with 17 bases between. Germline lookup yields CDR1 MNHEY and CDR2 SMNVEV (reference sequence). The CDR3 covers 13 residues. CDR3 sequence (DNA): TGTGCCGTGGGCAATGGAGGCGGCTACGAGCAGTACTTC. Translating gives CAVGNGGGYEQYF.

The rearrangement joins TRBV4-2 to TRBJ2-3, with 11 bases that match TRBD2. Per the germline V gene, CDR1 is LGHNA and CDR2 is YNFKEQ. There are 18 residues in the CDR3. V lost 4 bases to trimming and J lost 9 bases; unmatched junction nucleotides: 18. DNA of the CDR3: TGTGCCAGCAGCCCTAGATCGGGTAGCGGGGGGGCCCAGGGCACGCAGTATTTT. Translation gives CASSPRSGSGGAQGTQYF.

CDR3 protein: CATSRKGTGGSYGYTF. CDR3 DNA sequence: TGTGCCACCAGCAGGAAGGGGACAGGGGGCTCTTATGGCTACACCTTC. The rearrangement links TRBV15 to TRBJ1-2; 12 positions agree with TRBD1. The CDR3 runs 16 residues. CDR1 is LNHNV, CDR2 YYDKDF, per germline (reference sequence). Trimming removed 3 bases from V and 5 bases from J; junction bases left unmatched: 7.

The chain combines TRBV27 with TRBJ2-7, with 12 bases matching TRBD1. The germline gives CDR1 MNHEY, CDR2 SMNVEV (reference sequence). CDR3 length equals 17 residues. V lost 4 bases, J lost 4 bases, and 11 bases stayed unmatched. The CDR3 spells CASSSHLRDRGRYEQYF. In nucleotides, the CDR3 is TGTGCCAGCAGTTCACACCTCCGGGACAGGGGGCGATACGAGCAGTACTTC.

The rearrangement uses TRBV27 and TRBJ2-1; 16 positions match TRBD2. V was clipped by 8 bases and J by 9 bases; unmatched bases: 10. This CDR3 is 16 amino acids long. Germline CDR1 reads MNHEY; CDR2 reads SMNVEV (reference sequence). The CDR3 region is CASGGTSGRVYSEQFF. Here the CDR3 DNA reads TGTGCCAGCGGCGGGACTAGCGGGAGGGTTTATAGTGAGCAGTTCTTC.

The chain joins TRBV19 to TRBJ1-5; D is unresolved. Trimming cost V 0 bases and J 11 bases, with 14 bases left between them. The CDR3 is 14 amino acids. Per the germline V gene, CDR1 is LNHDA and CDR2 is SQIVND (reference sequence). CDR3 nucleotides: TGTGCCAGTAGTATAGATCGGAACTCCGGGGCCCAGCATTTT. The encoded protein is CASSIDRNSGAQHF.

The chain couples TRBV2 to TRBJ2-3; 7 nucleotides line up with TRBD1. The CDR3 consists of 14 residues. Unmatched junction bases numbered 8, after V lost 10 bases and J lost 1 base. Per germline, CDR1 SNHLY and CDR2 FYNNEI. DNA for the CDR3: TGTGCCACGACAGGGAATCTTGGCACAGATACGCAGTATTTT. Its protein is CATTGNLGTDTQYF.

The rearrangement joins TRBV19 to TRBJ1-1, with 8 bases that match TRBD1. Germline CDR1 and CDR2: LNHDA and SQIVND (reference sequence). V shed 1 base and J 4 bases; nucleotides not matched to a gene: 5. CDR3 size: 15 residues. The CDR3 nucleotides read TGTGCCAGTAGTATAGGGGGAGGGACAGGCACTGAAGCTTTCTTT. This translates into CASSIGGGTGTEAFF.

The rearrangement joins TRBV9 to TRBJ2-7; D is unresolved. Trimming took off 0 bases at V and 0 bases at J, with 10 bases between the two ends. Germline CDR1 and CDR2: SGDLS and YYNGEE. The length of the CDR3 is 15 residues. In DNA, the CDR3 is TGTGCCAGCAGCGTAGGGTACACGGGCTCCTACGAGCAGTACTTC. As protein: CASSVGYTGSYEQYF.

The V gene is TRBV6-1, the J gene TRBJ2-5, with D tentatively TRBD2 (5 bases). The J call is doubtful: the DNA matches TRBJ2-7 better. This CDR3 has 14 amino acids. The germline V gene has CDR1 MNHNS and CDR2 SASEGT. Here the CDR3 DNA reads TGTGCCAGCGGAGGACCCTTTGAAACCTACGAGCAGTACTTC. This encodes CASGGPFETYEQYF.

This chain uses TRBV2 with TRBJ2-3; 7 bases match TRBD2. Looked up from germline, CDR1 is SNHLY and CDR2 is FYNNEI. Trimming removed 6 bases from V and 0 bases from J; junction bases left unmatched: 6. This CDR3 has 15 residues. As DNA, the CDR3 is TGTGCCAGCAGCGCGAGGACTAGAAGCACAGATACGCAGTATTTT. Protein sequence: CASSARTRSTDTQYF.

This sequence joins TRBV7-9 and TRBJ2-7, with 9 bases identical to TRBD2. Per germline, CDR1 SEHNR and CDR2 FQNEAQ (reference sequence). V was clipped by 5 bases and J by 6 bases; unmatched bases: 5. The CDR3 extends over 13 amino acids. CDR3 bases: TGTGCCAGCAGCACTGGGCGGGGGGGCGAGCAGTACTTC. This gives the protein CASSTGRGGEQYF.

This rearrangement joins TRBV6-5 to TRBJ2-1, with TRBD2 identical over 8 bases. Trimming cost V 4 bases and J 0 bases; bases outside gene matches: 2. This CDR3 region has 15 residues. Germline V gene sequence: CDR1 MNHEY, CDR2 SVGAGI. The CDR3 nucleotides are TGTGCCAGCAGTTCTGGACTAGCCTCCTACAATGAGCAGTTCTTC. It is translated as CASSSGLASYNEQFF.

The gene calls are TRBV4-2 and TRBJ1-5; D is possibly TRBD1 (6 bases). V dropped 0 bases and J dropped 4 bases, with 13 bases sitting between them. Germline loops: CDR1 LGHNA, CDR2 YNFKEQ. CDR3 length: 16 residues. Here the CDR3 DNA reads TGTGCCAGCAGCCAAGAAGGGGGGGCTATAAATCAGCCCCAGCATTTT. The encoded protein is CASSQEGGAINQPQHF.

This clone turned up a few times. V and J are TRBV7-8 and TRBJ1-1; D remains ambiguous. The CDR3 sequence is 13 residues long. The germline V and J ends were trimmed by 5 bases and 2 bases, with 9 bases remaining between them. In germline, CDR1 is SGHVS, CDR2 FQNEAQ. In nucleotides, the CDR3 is TGTGCCAGCAGCCAAAACTTAAACACTGAAGCTTTCTTT. This sequence encodes CASSQNLNTEAFF.

The V gene is TRBV11-2, the J gene TRBJ2-2; 9 positions agree with TRBD2. The ends lost 5 bases at V and 5 bases at J; junction bases unmatched: 3. This CDR3 comprises 14 residues. CDR1 SGHAT and CDR2 FQNNGV come from the germline V gene. The CDR3 DNA sequence: TGTGCCAGCAGCCCGGGACTAGCTACCGGGGAGCTGTTTTTT. The encoded protein is CASSPGLATGELFF.

This chain connects TRBV7-3 to TRBJ2-1; D may be TRBD2 (6 bases). V lost 1 base and J lost 0, with 19 bases in between. The CDR3 consists of 19 residues. CDR1 is SGHTA and CDR2 is FQGTGA in the germline V gene. In nucleotides, the CDR3 is TGTGCCAGCAGCTTAAAGGCGGGGTGGCGCCCAAGCTCCTACAATGAGCAGTTCTTC. Protein: CASSLKAGWRPSSYNEQFF.

This chain links TRBV13 with TRBJ2-1; 7 bases are shared with TRBD2. V shed 4 bases and J 15 bases; nucleotides not matched to a gene: 15. CDR3 size: 14 residues. Germline V gene sequence: CDR1 PRHDT, CDR2 FYEKMQ (reference sequence). CDR3 coding DNA: TGTGCCAGCAGCTCCTCCCTCCCAAGCGGGGTTCTGTTCTTC. As protein: CASSSSLPSGVLFF.

J is TRBJ1-5 and V is TRBV7-9; 7 bases map to TRBD1. Trimming took 5 bases from V and 4 from J; bases not matched to a gene: 5. The CDR3 sequence is 14 residues long. The germline CDR1 and CDR2 sequences are SEHNR and FQNEAQ (reference sequence). CDR3 DNA sequence: TGTGCCAGCAGCCAAGGGGGCGGAAATCAGCCCCAGCATTTT. It encodes CASSQGGGNQPQHF.

The V call is TRBV5-1, the J call TRBJ2-2; 7 bases line up with TRBD2. V trimming: 1 base; J trimming: 5 bases; junction bases outside the gene matches: 5. Germline V gene data show CDR1 as SGHRS and CDR2 as YFSETQ. The CDR3 consists of 15 residues. The CDR3 DNA is TGCGCCAGCAGCTTGCGTCTAGCGGAAACCGGGGAGCTGTTTTTT. Translating it yields CASSLRLAETGELFF.